One sample yielded the 5 T cell receptor beta chains listed below, sequenced in a study of Ad26.COV2.S vaccination and SARS-CoV-2 variants. Only in-frame clones appear in the TCRdb table, and some are missing; sequencing was by immunoSEQ multiplex PCR. The sample gives around 170,000 clones, roughly 89% of which show up once; roughly 6% is in the top ten. The material sequenced was peripheral blood, taken after recovery from COVID-19. The receptors derive from a human donor who had recovered from COVID-19.

The rearrangement joins TRBV2 to TRBJ1-1; weak D call: TRBD1 (6 bases). Germline CDR1 is SNHLY and CDR2 is FYNNEI. This CDR3 is built from 19 residues. Trimming stripped 2 bases from V and 4 bases from J, with 26 bases between. CDR3 coding DNA: TGTGCCAGCAGTGAAAGTCTGGGGACACTATTGAACTCGGGCACTGAAGCTTTCTTT. Translated, it gives CASSESLGTLLNSGTEAFF.

This chain links TRBV6-2 or TRBV6-3 with TRBJ2-1; D not certain. CDR3 size: 16 residues. Germline loops: CDR1 MNHEY, CDR2 SVGEGT. Trimming cost V 2 bases and J 5 bases, with 16 bases left between them. DNA of the CDR3: TGTGCCAGCAGTTACCCCGTAGGTTCCCCTAACAATGAGCAGTTCTTC. Residues: CASSYPVGSPNNEQFF.

The rearrangement joins TRBV29-1 to TRBJ1-4, with D possibly matching TRBD1 (6 bases). The V gene lost 7 bases and the J gene lost 7 bases, with 16 bases spanning the gap. CDR3 length: 13 amino acids. The germline V gene encodes CDR1 SQVTM and CDR2 ANQGSEA. This CDR3 reads CSGKDSALEKLFF. CDR3 DNA: TGCAGCGGTAAGGACAGCGCACTTGAAAAACTGTTTTTT.

The rearrangement links TRBV28 to TRBJ2-7; tentatively, D is TRBD2 (6 bases). V lost 7 bases and J lost 3, with 13 bases in between. This CDR3 region has 13 residues. The germline V gene has CDR1 MDHEN and CDR2 SYDVKM. CDR3 region: CASTAGSLYEQYF. The CDR3 bases are TGTGCCAGCACGGCGGGGTCCCTCTACGAGCAGTACTTC.

The CDR3 loop is CASSLGRGQGSYEQYF. The DNA for the CDR3 is TGTGCCAGCAGCCTGGGCAGGGGGCAGGGTTCTTACGAGCAGTACTTC. The chain joins TRBV14 to TRBJ2-7; 8 bases are shared with TRBD1. This CDR3 spans 16 amino acids. The V and J ends lost 4 bases and 4 bases, in that order; junction bases with no gene match: 12. The germline V gene has CDR1 SGHDN and CDR2 FVKESK. The complete variable domain, with remaining parts taken from reference TRBV14 and TRBJ2-7, reads EAGVTQFPSHSVIEKGQTVTLRCDPISGHDNLYWYRRVMGKEIKFLLHFVKESKQDESGMPNNRFLAERTGGTYSTLKVQPAELEDSGVYFCASSLGRGQGSYEQYFGPGTRLTVT.